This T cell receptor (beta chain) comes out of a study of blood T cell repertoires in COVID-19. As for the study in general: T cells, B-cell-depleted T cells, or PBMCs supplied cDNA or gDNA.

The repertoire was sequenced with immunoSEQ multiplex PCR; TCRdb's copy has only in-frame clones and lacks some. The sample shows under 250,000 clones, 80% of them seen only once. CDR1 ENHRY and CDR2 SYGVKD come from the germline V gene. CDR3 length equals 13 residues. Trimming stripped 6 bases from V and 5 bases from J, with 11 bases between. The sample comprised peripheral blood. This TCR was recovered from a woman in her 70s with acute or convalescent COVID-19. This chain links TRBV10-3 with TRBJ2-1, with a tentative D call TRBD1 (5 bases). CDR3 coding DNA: TGTGCCATCAGGAAAGACAGTGACAATGAGCAGTTCTTC. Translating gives CAIRKDSDNEQFF.